This record looks at one T cell receptor (beta chain) sequence and its context. It lacks a known antigen. No base quality information exists; no much larger clone differs at one position. The CDR3 regions of human TCRbeta chains were analyzed by immunosequencing. As for the original processing: TCRs in the repertoires were compared against a reference library of SARS-CoV-2-specific TCRs that had been generated with the MIRA antigen-specificity platform. Breadth was defined as the fraction of unique TCRs that were SARS-CoV-2-associated. Depth was defined as the fraction of total T cells that were SARS-CoV-2-associated. Each spike-specific TCR was assigned to its reactive spike region and to a CD4 or CD8 class using the MIRA data. Log10-transformed breadth and depth values were compared by one-way ANOVA with Sidak's multiple comparisons tests. TCRdb stores this immuneACCESS table with in-frame sequences only. Part of the clones is absent; in the studies checked, under half of the shortfall reflects unresolved V genes, and no reason is known for the rest. The V and J calls and clone size are taken from that table; D and trimming were inferred from the DNA. This sample lists some 93,000 clones; roughly 90% were detected once. The ten most abundant clones make up 12% of the sample.

The source of the sample is a study of T cell responses to AZD1222 COVID-19 vaccine (dated by TCRdb to about 2021). Study-wide context: TCR sequencing was performed for about 250 trial participants, of whom some 200 were given two doses of AZD1222 and approximately 25 were given two doses of MenACWY control vaccine. Trial participants were enrolled by age into subgroups of 18-55, 56-69 and 70-plus years, and around 150, 28 and 57 TCR-sequenced participants, respectively, were included in these subgroups.

The time point label, as the study defines it: about 28 days (+/-7) after the second vaccine dose. AZD1222 recipients given second doses at about 4 weeks or at about 12 weeks were pooled, since spike-specific TCR depth and breadth were not found to differ between the two schedules. Samples from vaccinated people were obtained from the UK trials COV001 and COV002, which included a single-blind randomized controlled phase 2/3 trial of AZD1222 (ChAdOx1 nCoV-19) in healthy adults. For TCRbeta chain sequencing, PBMC samples were collected from trial participants at day 0 and at day 28 after the second dose. V sheds 2 bases and J sheds 11 bases, leaving 21 bases between their ends. The CDR1 and CDR2 encoded by the germline V gene are MNHEY and SVGEGT. Reading from cysteine to phenylalanine, the CDR3 counts 16 amino acids. Kept here is only the CDR3 DNA, which spans 48 bases and is read in frame from base 1.

Study-wide findings and limitations: Because no day 14 peak-response samples were available, repertoires were characterized only after the peak T cell response. Vaccine-associated CD4 TCRs spanned the whole spike protein, with dominant responses in regions 160-218 and 743-854. After two AZD1222 doses, both the breadth and the depth of spike-specific TCRs were significantly higher than at day 0 and than in MenACWY recipients. Reportedly, almost half of the unique spike-specific TCRs recognized epitopes lying outside the regions that are mutated in the B.1.351 and B.1.1.7 variants. Only six AZD1222 recipients were SARS-CoV-2 seropositive at baseline, limiting conclusions about previously exposed vaccinees. The 56-69-year group was small, and its depth increase did not reach significance, likely because of low power. Most participants were white British and females outnumbered males, and the authors suggested that clonal diversity may have been underestimated.

This chain joins TRBV6-2 or TRBV6-3 to TRBJ1-4, with the D segment identity uncertain. Sample: peripheral blood, taken 28 days after the second AZD1222 dose. This sequence originates from an adult who received the AZD1222 COVID-19 vaccine. The DNA is TGTGCCAGCAGTTACCCGATCCCTTTAGGAGCGGGGAAACTGTTTTTT. It codes for CASSYPIPLGAGKLFF.